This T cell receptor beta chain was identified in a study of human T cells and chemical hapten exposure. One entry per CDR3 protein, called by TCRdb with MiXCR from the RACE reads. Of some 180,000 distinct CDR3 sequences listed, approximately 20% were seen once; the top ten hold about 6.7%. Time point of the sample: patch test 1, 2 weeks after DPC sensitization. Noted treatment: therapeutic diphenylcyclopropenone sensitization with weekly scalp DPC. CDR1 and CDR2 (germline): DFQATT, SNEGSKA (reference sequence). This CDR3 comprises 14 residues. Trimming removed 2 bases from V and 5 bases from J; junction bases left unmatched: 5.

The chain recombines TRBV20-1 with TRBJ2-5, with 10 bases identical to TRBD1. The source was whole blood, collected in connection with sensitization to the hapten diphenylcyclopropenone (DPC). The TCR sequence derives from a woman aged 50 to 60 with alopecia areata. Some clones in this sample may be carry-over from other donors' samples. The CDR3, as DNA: TGCAGTGCTAGATCCGGGACAGGGGACGAGACCCAGTACTTC. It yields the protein CSARSGTGDETQYF.